The subject of this entry is one T cell receptor beta chain. Its antigen is unknown. The sample holds no much larger clone one base away, and base qualities are not on file. The sample is drawn from a study of cytomegalovirus exposure and HLA in healthy donors listed by TCRdb under 2017. Regarding the research as a whole: According to an earlier analysis of around 600 of the donors, about 179 million T cells yielded 117 million unique TCR beta sequences and about 300 Gb of sequence data. An early release covering 550 to 650 HLA-typed donors comprised about 320 gigabases of sequencing data and tens of millions of unique TCR sequences. Among the roughly 380 genotyped donors, around 81% belonged to the genetic ancestry cluster associated with self-reported Caucasian donors. The aim of the study was to test whether cataloging public T cell receptors could identify signatures of past pathogen exposure. Using immunosequencing, the study profiled T cell repertoires from some 670 subjects and related those repertoires to cytomegalovirus serostatus. In addition to the first cohort of 666 subjects, a separate validation cohort of 120 different subjects was used. High-throughput TCR immunosequencing, statistical association of individual TCRs with disease status, and machine learning were combined to predict cytomegalovirus infection status. In a later analysis, previously published TCR beta repertoires from 666 donors were re-analyzed and high-resolution HLA genotyping was added so that TCR occurrence patterns could be studied. Rather than using new phenotypic data, the later analysis identified candidate immune exposures from TCR beta sequences and from how often those sequences occurred across donors. An earlier analysis of around 640 of the donors used high-throughput TCR beta sequencing to judge whether each TCR beta V gene segment behaved as functional or pseudogenic. Donor age, sex, ethnicity and CMV serostatus were compiled together with the repertoire data. In a later genetic analysis, genome-wide SNP genotypes for about 65% of the roughly 670 donors were used, and that subset was treated as a discovery cohort. Every repertoire in the discovery cohort had been generated on one and the same sequencing platform. Class I and class II HLA loci were covered by the typing at four-digit resolution. The number of typed donors differed by locus: about 620-630 for A, B, C, DRB1 and DQB1; approximately 520 for DQA1; around 580 for DPA1; and roughly 470 for DPB1. Roughly 5 DR-DQ haplotypes were handled as single units for association and clustering because linkage in the cohort was strong. Among about 400 genotyped donors of the cohort, an average of around 250,000 unique TCR beta nucleotide sequences was sequenced per donor, of which about 19% were non-productive.

The method behind the library was the immunoSEQ multiplex PCR assay. For the multiplex PCR, a mixture combining 60 forward primers for TCR Vbeta segments and 13 reverse primers for TCR Jbeta segments was used. The CDR3 region of rearranged TCR beta genes was amplified from genomic DNA with a multiplex PCR assay. Amplified TCR beta libraries were sequenced as 87-base-pair reads on the Illumina HiSeq System. On the authors' methods: In a later analysis, roughly 80 million unique TCR beta chains were counted across the 650 to 700 repertoires, and some 10 million of these chains were shared by at least two donors. Raw reads were error-corrected and collapsed into unique sequences with a nearest-neighbor algorithm that merged closely related sequences to remove PCR and sequencing errors. Alignment of CDR3 sequences to IMGT reference sequences was used to assign V, D and J gene segments. For a sequence to be retained, a match of at least six nucleotides was required to both a V gene segment and a J gene segment. A rearrangement counted as productive if the CDR3 had no stop codons and remained in frame with V and J, and every other rearrangement counted as non-productive. Following IMGT convention, CDR3 was defined as the stretch from the second conserved V-encoded cysteine to the conserved J-encoded phenylalanine. The earlier analysis of about 500 of the donors excluded sequences that lacked an unambiguous match to a single V gene segment. An earlier analysis of 550 to 650 of the donors classified V segments as functional when productive rearrangements were above 56.7% and as segregating when the standard deviation between donors was above 5%. A statistical classification framework was built for diagnosing cytomegalovirus status from the catalog of TCR beta chain sequences. In a later analysis, TCR nucleotide sequences were compared against IMGT/GENE-DB human TR gene sequences so that V and J genes could be assigned. A later analysis assigned CDR3 sequences and most-parsimonious VDJ recombination scenarios with the TCRdist pipeline. In a later analysis, each TCR beta chain was defined by its CDR3 amino acid sequence together with its V-gene family, and reads without a unique V-gene family were excluded. To address suspected cross-contamination and a sequencing artifact, a later analysis removed approximately 600 highly shared, low-generation-probability nucleotide sequences. For each public chain, a later analysis derived a clonal expansion index from normalized ranks of inferred template counts within each repertoire. In a later analysis, generation probabilities were computed using a VDJ recombination model fitted to out-of-frame rearrangements, and the results were checked against IGoR. In a later analysis, hypergeometric tests were used to score TCR-TCR, TCR-HLA and TCR-CMV co-occurrence, with a repertoire-size bias correction applied to TCR pairs. In a later analysis, false discovery rates were estimated by permuting HLA or CMV assignments 20 times. In a later analysis, co-occurring TCRs were grouped using DBSCAN, and TCRdist sequence similarity was added for clustering within HLA-allele-positive subsets. Repertoires with fewer than 30,000 or more than 120,000 public chains, plus five repertoires with anomalous nucleotide sharing, were excluded from co-occurrence clustering. The immuneACCESS repertoire file appears here via TCRdb, limited to in-frame rearrangements. These files lack a portion of the clones; in checked studies, under half of the deficit traces to unresolved V genes, and the cause of the others is not known. D and trimming were read from the DNA, whereas the V and J calls and clone size are those reported in that table. This sample has some 87,000 clones in its table, and about 74% of those were observed once. About 16% of the sample is in the top ten clones.

On the study overall, not on this receptor specifically: The classifier was reported to diagnose cytomegalovirus status with high specificity and sensitivity in both the original cohort and the validation cohort. Several of the top co-occurrence clusters appeared to be linked to parvovirus B19, influenza, CMV and Epstein-Barr virus, according to a later analysis. Because HLA typing was unavailable for some donors at each locus, only the typed subset was used in association tests. Most TCR sequences were observed very rarely across donors, whereas some public TCRs were present in many individuals. Sequencing depth was assumed to be roughly uniform across donors in the presence/absence analyses, though that assumption may not hold. Because counts were too low, seventeen rarely observed V segments, including chromosome 9 orphons, were excluded from the earlier analysis of under 650 of the donors. V-gene and J-gene trimming of TCR beta chains was associated with a missense DCLRE1C variant in a later genetic analysis, and the association was replicated in an independent cohort. In vitro tests confirmed that a few of the cytomegalovirus-associated TCR beta chains recognize cytomegalovirus antigens. A later analysis associated some 17,000 TCR beta sequences with specific HLA alleles at a false discovery rate of 0.05. Most CMV-associated TCR beta chains appeared to be HLA-restricted in a later analysis, and the HLA associations seemed to be driven largely by CMV exposure. In the study, some 180 TCR beta chains were listed as associated with cytomegalovirus. In this cohort, only TCR beta chains were sequenced, and detectable features were limited by the absence of alpha or paired-chain data. Compared with the roughly 670-donor mean, donors in an Asian-associated ancestry cluster had fewer N-insertions in productive TCRs, according to a later genetic analysis. A further reported finding was that TCR beta sequences accurately predicted the HLA-A and HLA-B alleles for most subjects in the first cohort. In a later analysis, TCR association rates were found to vary across HLA loci, with the most associated TCRs seen for DRB1 alleles and the fewest for HLA-C alleles. A cluster of highly shared sequence variants was judged likely to be a technical artifact of the sequencing pipeline. An earlier analysis of approximately 600 of the donors showed that most TCR beta V segments appeared in productive rearrangements either about 90% or about 30% of the time, which broadly matched IMGT annotations. CMV serostatus was the only immune exposure information available for the cohort. When HLA alleles, especially DR and DQ, strongly co-occurred, attributing TCR associations to individual alleles was difficult. According to the authors, the approach could potentially be generalized to other disease states and immunological phenotypes. Compared with equally common non-associated chains, HLA-associated TCR beta chains in a later analysis were more clonally expanded and had lower generation probabilities. Linkage disequilibrium might explain the correlated functional status among segregating V segments, but an unknown experimental factor could not be excluded. Some IMGT-functional V segments, including TRBV6-2 and TRBV6-3, could not be distinguished by the 87-base-pair reads and were therefore excluded.

Trimming leaves V shorter by 0 bases and J shorter by 9 bases, with the junction holding 7 bases beyond the gene matches. CDR1 is given as SGHAT and CDR2 as FQNNGV, both from the germline V gene. Measured from the cysteine to the phenylalanine, the CDR3 is 15 residues long. The kept DNA is CDR3 alone, 45 bases in frame from the first base. In total, approximately 690 healthy bone marrow donors made up the cohort. All cohort members were sampled while nominally healthy, although unrecorded immune exposures were likely present. The donor tested CMV seropositive and was one of the 289 seropositive cohort members. Every donor gave a peripheral blood sample, and the peripheral blood mononuclear cells from that sample were used for TCR beta sequencing. Genomic DNA was extracted from the blood cell samples with the Qiagen DNeasy Blood Extraction Kit.

The sequence came from a woman aged 50 to 60 in good health and CMV-seropositive. The sequenced sample was PBMCs. Here the chain combines TRBV11-2 and TRBJ2-1, with 8 central nucleotides matching TRBD1. The nucleotide sequence is TGTGCCAGCAGCTTAGACAGGGGGCGCGTTAGTGAGCAGTTCTTC. Its translation reads: CASSLDRGRVSEQFF.